These 19 T cell receptor beta chains were sequenced from one sample in a study of blood T cells in healthy people across ages (dated by TCRdb to 2014 to 2015). Receptors were amplified or captured by 5' RACE. Instrument on record: Illumina HiSeq 2500. A second PCR of about 7 to 12 cycles was run with a J-beta primer mix and a sample-barcoded 5' primer. In-frame beta chains were kept once TCRdb had trimmed the public reads at Q25 with fastp and called clones with MiXCR. Each entry merges the rows of one CDR3 protein and shows their most common DNA and genes. The sample has approximately 1.5 million distinct CDR3 sequences on record, 30% to 40% of them singletons. About 11% of the sample comes from the top ten. Material: blood. Receptors were obtained from a woman younger than 45 in good health.

This clonotype has a handful of counts. CDR3 sequence (DNA): TGTGCCAGCAGCTTACCTCCAGGACACTACGAGCAGTACTTC. It translates to CASSLPPGHYEQYF. The rearrangement joins TRBV7-9 to TRBJ2-7, with D possibly being TRBD1 (5 bases). The CDR3 contains 14 residues. Germline V CDR1 and CDR2: SEHNR, FQNEAQ (reference sequence). V shed 2 bases and J shed 3 bases, with 11 bases lying between them.

This chain links TRBV3-1 with TRBJ2-7; possibly TRBD2 for D (5 bases). Trimming shortened V by 4 bases and J by 0 bases, and 13 bases separated the two germline ends. CDR3 length: 15 amino acids. CDR1 and CDR2 (germline): LGHDT, YNNKEL (reference sequence). The CDR3 region is CASSPAEYNSYEQYF. For the CDR3, the DNA is TGTGCCAGCAGCCCAGCGGAGTACAACTCCTACGAGCAGTACTTC.

This clonotype turned up a few times. V usage is TRBV7-8 and J usage is TRBJ2-3, with a possible D match to TRBD2 (6 bases). Germline CDR1 SGHVS, CDR2 FQNEAQ. Between the trimmed V and J ends, which lost 5 bases and 0 bases, there was a span of 12 bases. There are 15 residues in the CDR3. CDR3 DNA: TGTGCCAGCAGCGTTACCGGGACTAGCACAGATACGCAGTATTTT. Its translation: CASSVTGTSTDTQYF.

V usage is TRBV7-3 and J usage is TRBJ1-2; the match to TRBD1 covers 8 bases. Germline V gene sequence: CDR1 SGHTA, CDR2 FQGTGA. The CDR3 runs to 14 residues. With 5 bases clipped from V and 5 bases from J, the junction kept 7 bases outside the gene matches. This chain's CDR3 is CASSTTTGDYGYTF. The CDR3 DNA follows: TGTGCCAGCAGCACAACGACAGGGGATTATGGCTACACCTTC.

The rearrangement links TRBV7-3 to TRBJ2-7, with no clear D. This CDR3 has 14 residues. V dropped 1 base and J dropped 0 bases, with 7 bases sitting between them. Germline loops: CDR1 SGHTA, CDR2 FQGTGA. The CDR3 DNA is TGTGCCAGCAGCTTAAAATCGACCTCCTACGAGCAGTACTTC. Translation: CASSLKSTSYEQYF.

This clonotype was counted only a few times. The chain links TRBV30 to TRBJ2-7; D is uncertain. Germline CDR1 and CDR2: GTSNPN and SVGIG (reference sequence). This CDR3 comprises 13 residues. Trimming pared 0 bases from V and 5 bases from J, leaving 11 bases between. In DNA form, the CDR3 reads TGTGCCTGGAGTGTGGGCAGGATCGACGAGCAGTACTTC. This sequence encodes CAWSVGRIDEQYF.

This clonotype was seen only a few times. The V call is TRBV4-1, the J call TRBJ1-4; D uncertain. Trimming removed 1 base at V and 0 bases at J, with 9 bases between. The CDR3 totals 16 residues. Germline V gene lookup returns CDR1 MGHRA and CDR2 YSYEKL. The CDR3 here is CASSQGLTSTNEKLFF. The CDR3 DNA follows: TGCGCCAGCAGCCAAGGATTGACATCAACTAATGAAAAACTGTTTTTT.

V and J are TRBV10-3 and TRBJ2-5; D uncertain. This CDR3 has 14 residues. CDR1 is ENHRY and CDR2 is SYGVKD in the germline V gene. V lost 0 bases and J 5 bases, leaving 10 bases between the germline ends. CDR3 residues: CAISESGRVETQYF. The CDR3, as DNA: TGTGCCATCAGTGAGTCAGGAAGGGTTGAGACCCAGTACTTC.

The chain is built from TRBV20-1 and TRBJ2-1, with TRBD2 matching 13 bases. CDR1 is DFQATT and CDR2 is SNEGSKA in the germline V gene (reference sequence). The CDR3 covers 16 residues. Losses at the gene ends were 0 bases for V and 7 bases for J; bases not matched to a gene: 6. The CDR3 loop is CSARDPRTSGGNEQFF. The CDR3 DNA reads TGCAGTGCTAGAGACCCCAGGACTAGCGGGGGTAATGAGCAGTTCTTC.

V gene TRBV15 combines with J gene TRBJ2-6; no firm D call. Germline CDR1 is LNHNV and CDR2 is YYDKDF (reference sequence). V lost 4 bases and J 9 bases, leaving 10 bases between the germline ends. This CDR3 has 13 residues. The CDR3 DNA reads as TGTGCCACCAGCATAGAGGACGGCAACGTCCTGACTTTC. As protein: CATSIEDGNVLTF.

This clonotype was seen a handful of times. One junction end disagrees with the germline gene, perhaps due to a read error. The gene calls are TRBV6-6 and TRBJ1-1; D perhaps matches TRBD1 (6 bases). The germline V gene has CDR1 MNHNY and CDR2 SVGAGI (reference sequence). The length of the CDR3 is 13 residues. CDR3 bases: TGTGCCAGCCAGTGGGGGGCGGACACTGGAGCTTTCTTT. It encodes CASQWGADTGAFF.

This rearrangement joins TRBV5-4 to TRBJ2-4; 15 nucleotides line up with TRBD2. Gene TRBJ2-7 matches the end of the DNA better, so the J call may be wrong. Germline V lookup: CDR1 SGHNT, CDR2 YYREEE (reference sequence). The CDR3 is 17 amino acids. The CDR3: CASSPGLAGGSPREQYF. CDR3 bases: TGTGCCAGCAGCCCGGGACTAGCGGGGGGAAGCCCCCGCGAGCAGTACTTC.

This clonotype was seen a handful of times. This rearrangement joins TRBV12-3 or TRBV12-4 to TRBJ2-3; possibly TRBD1 or TRBD2 for D (6 bases each). The V gene lost 1 base and the J gene lost 1 base, with 12 bases spanning the gap. CDR3 length: 16 residues. The CDR3: CASSLGTGGRTDTQYF. CDR3 DNA: TGTGCCAGCAGTTTAGGAACCGGGGGCCGCACAGATACGCAGTATTTT.

In this sample, this clonotype turned up a few times. The chain has TRBV7-6 and TRBJ2-1; 8 bases align to TRBD2. The trim removed 1 base at V and 7 bases at J, leaving 6 bases unmatched. This CDR3 is built from 15 residues. The germline V gene has CDR1 SGHVS and CDR2 FNYEAQ. In DNA, the CDR3 is TGTGCCAGCAGCTTAGGCGGGGGGCCGCAAAATGAGCAGTTCTTC. Protein: CASSLGGGPQNEQFF. Full variable domain (outside the CDR3, taken from reference TRBV7-6 and TRBJ2-1): GAGVSQSPRYKVTKRGQDVALRCDPISGHVSLYWYRQALGQGPEFLTYFNYEAQQDKSGLPNDRFSAERPEGSISTLTIQRTEQRDSAMYRCASSLGGGPQNEQFFGPGTRLTVL.

To note about this clonotype: A much larger clone differs by one base, so this may be a read error. The CDR3 spells CGSSSFRDIGYTF. The CDR3 coding sequence is TGTGGCAGCAGCTCATTCCGGGACATTGGCTACACCTTC. This rearrangement joins TRBV12-3 or TRBV12-4 to TRBJ1-2; maybe TRBD1 (6 bases). The CDR3 spans 13 residues.

A few counts support this clonotype. One base away lies a much larger clone, so this may be a sequencing read error. V and J are TRBV20-1 and TRBJ2-1, with no clear D. The V end was cut by 5 bases, the J end by 1 base, with 9 bases between. This CDR3 contains 13 residues. CDR1 is DFQATT and CDR2 is SNEGSKA in the germline V gene (reference sequence). CDR3 loop: CSAALGSYNEQFF. DNA for the CDR3: TGCAGTGCTGCCCTAGGTTCCTACAATGAGCAGTTCTTC.

This clonotype was detected once. The chain links TRBV28 to TRBJ1-5, with 7 bases matching TRBD1. Trimming cost V 4 bases and J 7 bases; bases outside gene matches: 7. The CDR3 contains 14 residues. Germline V lookup: CDR1 MDHEN, CDR2 SYDVKM. The CDR3 reads CASSSGQVGQPQHF. In nucleotides, the CDR3 is TGTGCCAGCAGTTCTGGACAGGTCGGGCAGCCCCAGCATTTT.

This clonotype was counted between two and nine times. The gene calls are TRBV10-3 and TRBJ2-7; 10 bases are shared with TRBD1. V shed 10 bases, J shed 6 bases, and the junction held 9 bases outside the gene matches. This CDR3 has 13 residues. Germline assignment: CDR1 ENHRY and CDR2 SYGVKD. The CDR3 DNA reads as TGTGCCAGCCAACCGGGACAGGGGACCGAGCAGTACTTC. Translated: CASQPGQGTEQYF.

The rearrangement joins TRBV30 to TRBJ1-1, with D tentatively TRBD1 (6 bases). The CDR3 covers 13 residues. Per germline, CDR1 GTSNPN and CDR2 SVGIG (reference sequence). Trimming pared 0 bases from V and 10 bases from J, leaving 15 bases between. The CDR3 loop is CAWSVQEGVTAFF. DNA of the CDR3: TGTGCCTGGAGTGTACAAGAGGGGGTAACAGCTTTCTTT. Full variable domain (missing parts from reference TRBV30 and TRBJ1-1): SQTIHQWPATLVQPVGSPLSLECTVEGTSNPNLYWYRQAAGRGLQLLFYSVGIGQISSEVPQNLSASRPQDRQFILSSKKLLLSDSGFYLCAWSVQEGVTAFFGQGTRLTVV.